This T cell receptor beta chain was retrieved from a study of T cells after yellow fever vaccination. Study results and caveats: The study noted that FACS-sorted repertoires could contain abundant clonotypes contaminating from the bulk population.

TCRdb re-analysed the 5' RACE reads in MiXCR, keeping a single row per CDR3 protein. The data show under 550,000 distinct CDR3 sequences, about a fifth seen once. In this sample, this clonotype turned up many times. Its antigen remains unknown. Germline CDR1 is ENHRY and CDR2 is SYGVKD. V lost 8 bases and J 2 bases, leaving 12 bases between the germline ends. This CDR3 is 13 amino acids long. This clonotype was sampled from a man aged 18 to 35 who received the YFV17D yellow fever vaccine. This specimen was PBMCs, taken roughly 23 days after the first yellow fever vaccination. J is TRBJ1-2 and V is TRBV10-3; D gene ambiguous. The CDR3 DNA reads as TGTGCCATCCGTCAATGGCAAAACTATGGCTACACCTTC. It codes for CAIRQWQNYGYTF.